This T cell receptor beta chain was recovered during a study of T cell responses to AZD1222 COVID-19 vaccine. Findings and limits, study-wide: Most donors were white British and more were female, and clonal diversity was possibly underestimated. Two AZD1222 doses significantly raised spike-specific TCR breadth and depth over controls.

Generated by immunoSEQ multiplex PCR, the TCRdb table keeps only in-frame clones and is missing some. This sample carries roughly 150,000 clones, approximately 94% of them seen once, and the ten largest clones take over 7.5%. Points on this clone: Its target is unknown.

The TCR was taken from an adult in good health. Sample: peripheral blood, taken on day 0 of AZD1222 vaccination.

Here the CDR3 reads CASSEQRGGRGTDTQYF. Here the CDR3 DNA reads TGTGCCAGCAGTGAACAACGGGGGGGGCGCGGCACAGATACGCAGTATTTT. The chain is built from TRBV28 and TRBJ2-3; 8 bases line up with TRBD2. Germline values: CDR1 MDHEN, CDR2 SYDVKM. Unmatched junction bases numbered 11, after V lost 5 bases and J lost 1 base. The CDR3 is made up of 17 amino acids. The whole variable domain, remainder taken from reference TRBV28 and TRBJ2-3, is DVKVTQSSRYLVKRTGEKVFLECVQDMDHENMFWYRQDPGLGLRLIYFSYDVKMKEKGDIPEGYSVSREKKERFSLILESASTNQTSMYLCASSEQRGGRGTDTQYFGPGTRLTVL.